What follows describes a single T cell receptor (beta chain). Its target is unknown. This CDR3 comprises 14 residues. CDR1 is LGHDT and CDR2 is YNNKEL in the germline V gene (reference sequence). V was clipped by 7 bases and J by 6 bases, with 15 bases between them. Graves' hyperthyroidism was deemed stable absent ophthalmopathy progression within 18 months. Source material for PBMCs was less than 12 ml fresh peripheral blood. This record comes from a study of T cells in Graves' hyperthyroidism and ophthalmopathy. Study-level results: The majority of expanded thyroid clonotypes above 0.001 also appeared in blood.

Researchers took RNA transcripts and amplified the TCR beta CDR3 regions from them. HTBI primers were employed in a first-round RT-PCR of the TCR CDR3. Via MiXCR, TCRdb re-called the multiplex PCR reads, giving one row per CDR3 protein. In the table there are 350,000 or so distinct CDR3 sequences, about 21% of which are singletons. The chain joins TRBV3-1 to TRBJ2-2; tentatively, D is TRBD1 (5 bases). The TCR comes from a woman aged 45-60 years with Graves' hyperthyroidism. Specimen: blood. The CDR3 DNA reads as TGTGCCAGCACCAAACAAACAGGTTCCGGGGAGCTGTTTTTT. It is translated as CASTKQTGSGELFF. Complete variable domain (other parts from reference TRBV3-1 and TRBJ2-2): DTAVSQTPKYLVTQMGNDKSIKCEQNLGHDTMYWYKQDSKKFLKIMFSYNNKELIINETVPNRFSPKSPDKAHLNLHINSLELGDSAVYFCASTKQTGSGELFFGEGSRLTVL.